Listed here are 2 T cell receptor beta chains from one sample, sequenced in a study of blood T cell repertoires in COVID-19. Profiled with immunoSEQ multiplex PCR; TCRdb holds only in-frame clones, not every one. This table holds about 23,000 clones, approximately 94% found once. Sequenced sample: peripheral blood. The receptor set was obtained from a woman aged 45-65 years with active COVID-19.

The rearrangement joins TRBV28 to TRBJ2-4, with 7 bases fitting TRBD1. J was trimmed by 0 bases and V by 5 bases; bases with no gene match: 16. The germline gives CDR1 MDHEN, CDR2 SYDVKM. The CDR3 runs 19 residues. Written as DNA, the CDR3 is TGTGCCAGCAGTCAGCACAGGGGTCCTTCATTTTCAGCCAAAAACATTCAGTACTTC. Protein: CASSQHRGPSFSAKNIQYF.

This chain uses TRBV6-5 with TRBJ1-1; 8 bases are a match to TRBD1. The CDR3 is made up of 15 amino acids. CDR1 is MNHEY, CDR2 SVGAGI, per germline. J lost 3 bases, V lost 0 bases, and 3 bases had no gene match. The CDR3, as DNA: TGTGCCAGCAGTTACTCGAACAGGGGGGACACTGAAGCTTTCTTT. Translation gives CASSYSNRGDTEAFF.